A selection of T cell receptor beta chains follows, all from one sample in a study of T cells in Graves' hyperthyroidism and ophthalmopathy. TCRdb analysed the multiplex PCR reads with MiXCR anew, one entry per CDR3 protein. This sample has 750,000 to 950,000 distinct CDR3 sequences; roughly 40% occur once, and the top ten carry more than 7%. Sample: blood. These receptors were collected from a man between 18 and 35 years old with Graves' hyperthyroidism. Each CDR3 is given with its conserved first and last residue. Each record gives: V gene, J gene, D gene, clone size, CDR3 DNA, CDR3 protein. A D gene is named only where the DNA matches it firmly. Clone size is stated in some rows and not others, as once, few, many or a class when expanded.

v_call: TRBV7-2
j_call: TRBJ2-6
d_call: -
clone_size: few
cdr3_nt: TGTGCCAGCAGCTTAGTACAGGGGGGGGGCTCTGGGGCCAACGTCCTGACTTTC
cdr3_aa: CASSLVQGGGSGANVLTF

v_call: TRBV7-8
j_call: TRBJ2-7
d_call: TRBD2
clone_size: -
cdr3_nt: TGTGCCAGCAGCCTGCTGGCGGGAGTCGCCTCCTACGAGCAGTACTTC
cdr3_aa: CASSLLAGVASYEQYF

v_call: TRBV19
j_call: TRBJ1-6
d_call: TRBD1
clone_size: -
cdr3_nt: TGTGCCAGTAGTACCCGGGACAGCCATTCACCCCTCCACTTT
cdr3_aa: CASSTRDSHSPLHF

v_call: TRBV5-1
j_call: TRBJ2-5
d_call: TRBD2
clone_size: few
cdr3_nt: TGCGCCAGCAGCTTACTAGCGGGGCGTGAGACCCAGTACTTC
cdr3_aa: CASSLLAGRETQYF

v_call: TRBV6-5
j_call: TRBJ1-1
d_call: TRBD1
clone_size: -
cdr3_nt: TGTGCCAGCAAGCTCCAGGGGGGACACACTGAAGCTTTCTTT
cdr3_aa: CASKLQGGHTEAFF

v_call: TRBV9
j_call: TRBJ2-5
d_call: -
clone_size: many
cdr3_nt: TGTGCCAGCAGCGGGGACATCTCCTGGGAGACCCAGTACTTC
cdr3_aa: CASSGDISWETQYF

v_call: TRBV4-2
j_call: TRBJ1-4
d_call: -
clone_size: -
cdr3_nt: TGTGCTAGCAGCCTCCGGGGCCTCAATGAAAAACTGTTTTTT
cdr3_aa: CASSLRGLNEKLFF

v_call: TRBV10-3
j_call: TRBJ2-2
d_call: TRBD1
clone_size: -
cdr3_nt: TGTGCCATCAAAGGGGACAGGGCCGGGGAGCTGTTTTTT
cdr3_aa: CAIKGDRAGELFF

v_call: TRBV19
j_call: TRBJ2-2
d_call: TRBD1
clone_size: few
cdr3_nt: TGTGCCAGTAGTCCCCGGACAGGGGTAACCGGGGAGCTGTTTTTT
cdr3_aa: CASSPRTGVTGELFF

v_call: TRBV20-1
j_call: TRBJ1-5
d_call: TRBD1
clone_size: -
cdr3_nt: TGCAGTGCCAACCAGGGGGCTAGAGGTGGTCAGCCCCAGCATTTT
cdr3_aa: CSANQGARGGQPQHF

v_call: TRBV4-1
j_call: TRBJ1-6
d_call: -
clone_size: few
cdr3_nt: TGCGCCAGCAGCCAAGATCAGGTTTCACCCCTCCACTTT
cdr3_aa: CASSQDQVSPLHF

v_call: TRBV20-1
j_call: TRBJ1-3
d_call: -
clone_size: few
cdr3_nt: TGCAGTGCTCTCCCGTTGACATCTGGAAACACCATATATTTT
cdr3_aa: CSALPLTSGNTIYF

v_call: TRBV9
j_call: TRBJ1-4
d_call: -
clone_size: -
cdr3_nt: TGTGCCAGCAGCGTCGAGGACACTAATGAAAAACTGTTTTTT
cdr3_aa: CASSVEDTNEKLFF

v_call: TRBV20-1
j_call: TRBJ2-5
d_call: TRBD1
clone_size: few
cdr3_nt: TGCAGTGCTAGGCCCCCGGACAGGGGTGGCCAGTACTTC
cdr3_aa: CSARPPDRGGQYF

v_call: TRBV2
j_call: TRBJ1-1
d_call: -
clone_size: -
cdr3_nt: TGTGCCAGCAGTAGGGATTCCAGGGCCACTGAAGCTTTCTTT
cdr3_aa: CASSRDSRATEAFF

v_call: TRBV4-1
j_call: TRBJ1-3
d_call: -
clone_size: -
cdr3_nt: TGCGCCAGCAGCCAAGAAAGGACCCGAAACTCTGGAAACACCATATATTTT
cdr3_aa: CASSQERTRNSGNTIYF

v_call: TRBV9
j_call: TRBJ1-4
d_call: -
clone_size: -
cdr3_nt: TGTGCCAGCAGCGTATCTGGGGGCACTAATGAAAAACTGTTTTTT
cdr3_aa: CASSVSGGTNEKLFF

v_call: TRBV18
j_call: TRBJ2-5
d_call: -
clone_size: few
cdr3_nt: TGTGCCAGCTCACCAGGCACAGAGCCAGAGACCCAGTACTTC
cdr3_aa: CASSPGTEPETQYF

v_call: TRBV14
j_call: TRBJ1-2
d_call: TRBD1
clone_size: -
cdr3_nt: TGTGCCAGCAGCCCGGGACAGGGAGGGGGTTATGGCTACACCTTC
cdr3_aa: CASSPGQGGGYGYTF

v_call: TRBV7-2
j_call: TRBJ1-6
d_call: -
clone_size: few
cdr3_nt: TGTGCCAGCAGTTTTGTGAGCTCCTATAATTCACCCCTCCACTTT
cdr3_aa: CASSFVSSYNSPLHF

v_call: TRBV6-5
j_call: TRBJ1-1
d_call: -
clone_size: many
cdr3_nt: TGTGCCAGCAGTTACTCGCGGGGGTTCGAAGCTTTCTTT
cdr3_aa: CASSYSRGFEAFF

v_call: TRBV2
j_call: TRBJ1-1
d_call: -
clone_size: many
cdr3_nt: TGTGCCAGCAGTGAAACAGGGCGGACTGAAGCTTTCTTT
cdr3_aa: CASSETGRTEAFF

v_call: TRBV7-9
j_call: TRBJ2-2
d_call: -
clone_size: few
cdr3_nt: TGTGCCAGCAGCTCCGGGAAGGGCGGGGAGCTGTTTTTT
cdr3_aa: CASSSGKGGELFF

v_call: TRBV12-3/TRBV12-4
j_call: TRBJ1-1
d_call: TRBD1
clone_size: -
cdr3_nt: TGTGCCAGCAGTTCCGGACAGGAATACACTGAAGCTTTCTTT
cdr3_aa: CASSSGQEYTEAFF

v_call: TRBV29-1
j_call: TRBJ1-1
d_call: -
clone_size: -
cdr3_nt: TGCAGCCTCGACCCGTGGAACACTGAAGCTTTCTTT
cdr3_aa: CSLDPWNTEAFF

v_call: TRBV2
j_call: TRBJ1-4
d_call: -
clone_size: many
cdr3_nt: TGTGCCAGCAGTGAAGAGGTTCTCCATGAAAAACTGTTTTTT
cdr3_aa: CASSEEVLHEKLFF

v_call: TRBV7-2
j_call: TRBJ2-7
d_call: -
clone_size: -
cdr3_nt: TGTGCCAGCAGCTTCTCCCCAAGCGGTTCCTACGAGCAGTACTTC
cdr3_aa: CASSFSPSGSYEQYF

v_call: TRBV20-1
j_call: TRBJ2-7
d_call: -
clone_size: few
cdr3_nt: TGCAGTGCTAGGCGGGACTCTCCCTCCTACGAGCAGTACTTC
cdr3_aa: CSARRDSPSYEQYF

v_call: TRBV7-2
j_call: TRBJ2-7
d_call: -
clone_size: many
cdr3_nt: TGTGCCAGCAGCTTAAAGGGAGAGGAGTTCCACGAGCAGTACTTC
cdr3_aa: CASSLKGEEFHEQYF